The clone carrying this TCR beta chain was seen many times. No antigen is known for it. The time point is: patch test 3, about 24 weeks after DPC sensitization. Stated treatment: therapeutic diphenylcyclopropenone sensitization with weekly scalp DPC. This sample is part of a study of human T cells and chemical hapten exposure. On the study more broadly: The study lasted approximately 26 weeks, and patients were dosed weekly with diphenylcyclopropenone on the scalp throughout.

Findings and limits, study-wide: With DPC sensitization, TCRs exceeding 1 in 1000 frequency showed no change.

Unique molecular identifiers were affixed to discrete cDNA molecules within the library. TCRdb recomputed calls from the RACE reads with MiXCR, one row per CDR3 protein. Here the sample spans some 90,000 distinct CDR3 sequences, 11% being singletons. The CDR3 spans 16 residues. In germline, CDR1 is MNHEY, CDR2 SVGEGT. Trimming removed 5 bases from V and 3 bases from J, with 17 bases in between. The gene calls are TRBV6-2 or TRBV6-3 and TRBJ2-1; a weak D match, TRBD2 (5 bases). The sequencing used whole blood, collected in connection with sensitization to the hapten diphenylcyclopropenone (DPC). This receptor was identified in a woman in her twenties or thirties with alopecia areata. Some clones in this sample may be carry-over from other donors' samples. CDR3 nucleotide sequence: TGTGCCAGCAGTCCCAATGACTATCCAGGCTACAATGAGCAGTTCTTC. Its protein product is CASSPNDYPGYNEQFF.